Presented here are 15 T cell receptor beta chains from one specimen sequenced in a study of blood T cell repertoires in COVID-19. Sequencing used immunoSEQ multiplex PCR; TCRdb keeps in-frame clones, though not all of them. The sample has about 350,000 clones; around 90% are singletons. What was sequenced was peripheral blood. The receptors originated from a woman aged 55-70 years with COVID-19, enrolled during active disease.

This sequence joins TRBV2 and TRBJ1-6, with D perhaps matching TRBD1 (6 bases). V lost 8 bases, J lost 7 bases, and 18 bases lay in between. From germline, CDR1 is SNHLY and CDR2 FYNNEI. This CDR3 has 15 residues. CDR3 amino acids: CASGPQPTGNSPLHF. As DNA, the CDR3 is TGTGCCAGCGGACCACAGCCTACAGGGAATTCACCCCTCCACTTT.

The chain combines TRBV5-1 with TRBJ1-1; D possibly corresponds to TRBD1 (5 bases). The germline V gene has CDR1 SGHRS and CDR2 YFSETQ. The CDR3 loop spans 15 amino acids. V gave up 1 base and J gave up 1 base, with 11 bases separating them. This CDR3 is CASSLSGSGNTEAFF. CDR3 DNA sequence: TGCGCCAGCAGCTTGTCAGGGTCGGGGAACACTGAAGCTTTCTTT.

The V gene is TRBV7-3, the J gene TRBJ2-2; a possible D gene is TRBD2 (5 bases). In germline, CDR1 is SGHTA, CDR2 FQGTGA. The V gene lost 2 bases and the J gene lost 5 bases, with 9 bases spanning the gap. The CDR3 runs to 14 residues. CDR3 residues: CASSLSGDTGELFF. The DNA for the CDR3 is TGTGCCAGCAGCTTATCCGGGGATACCGGGGAGCTGTTTTTT.

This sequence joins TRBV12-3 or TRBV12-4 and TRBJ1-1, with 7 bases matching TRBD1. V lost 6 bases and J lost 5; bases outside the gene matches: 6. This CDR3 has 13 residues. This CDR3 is CASSDWDRTEAFF. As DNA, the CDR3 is TGTGCCAGCAGCGACTGGGACAGAACTGAAGCTTTCTTT.

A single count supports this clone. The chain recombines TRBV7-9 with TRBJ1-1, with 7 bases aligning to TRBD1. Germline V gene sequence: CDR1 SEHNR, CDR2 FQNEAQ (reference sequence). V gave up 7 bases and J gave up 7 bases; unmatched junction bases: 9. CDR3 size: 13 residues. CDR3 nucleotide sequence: TGTGCCAGCAACGGACAGGCGAAGTATGAAGCTTTCTTT. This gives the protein CASNGQAKYEAFF.

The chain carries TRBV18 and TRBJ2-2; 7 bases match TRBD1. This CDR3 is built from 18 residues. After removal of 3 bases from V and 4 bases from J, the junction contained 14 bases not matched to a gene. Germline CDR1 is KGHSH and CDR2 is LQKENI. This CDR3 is CASSPAPTGDSSTGELFF. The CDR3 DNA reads TGTGCCAGCTCACCCGCACCGACCGGGGACAGCAGCACCGGGGAGCTGTTTTTT.

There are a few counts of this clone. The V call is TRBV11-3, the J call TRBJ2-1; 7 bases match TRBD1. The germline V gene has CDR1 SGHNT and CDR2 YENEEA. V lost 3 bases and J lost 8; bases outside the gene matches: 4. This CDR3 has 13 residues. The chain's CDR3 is CASSFDRDHEQFF. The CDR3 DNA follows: TGTGCCAGCAGCTTTGACAGGGATCATGAGCAGTTCTTC. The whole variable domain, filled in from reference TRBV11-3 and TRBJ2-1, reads EAGVVQSPRYKIIEKKQPVAFWCNPISGHNTLYWYLQNLGQGPELLIRYENEEAVDDSQLPKDRFSAERLKGVDSTLKIQPAELGDSAVYLCASSFDRDHEQFFGPGTRLTVL.

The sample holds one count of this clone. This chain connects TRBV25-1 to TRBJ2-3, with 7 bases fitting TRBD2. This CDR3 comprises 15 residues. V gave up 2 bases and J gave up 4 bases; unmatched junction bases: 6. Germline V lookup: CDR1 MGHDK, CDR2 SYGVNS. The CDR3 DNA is TGTGCCAGCAGTGAACGCCCAGCGGGGCCAGATACGCAGTATTTT. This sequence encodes CASSERPAGPDTQYF.

The CDR3, as DNA: TGTGCCAGCAGCGGGGGGGACAGGGGAGGCCAAGAGACCCAGTACTTC. This sequence encodes CASSGGDRGGQETQYF. This rearrangement joins TRBV11-2 to TRBJ2-5; 10 bases fit TRBD1. CDR3 length: 16 residues. Unmatched junction bases numbered 7, after V lost 5 bases and J lost 1 base. Per the germline V gene, CDR1 is SGHAT and CDR2 is FQNNGV. Full variable domain (outside the CDR3, taken from reference TRBV11-2 and TRBJ2-5): EAGVAQSPRYKIIEKRQSVAFWCNPISGHATLYWYQQILGQGPKLLIQFQNNGVVDDSQLPKDRFSAERLKGVDSTLKIQPAKLEDSAVYLCASSGGDRGGQETQYFGPGTRLLVL.

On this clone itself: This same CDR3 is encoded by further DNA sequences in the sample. CDR3 DNA: TGTGCCAGCCGAGCGACAGTGAACACTGAAGCTTTCTTT. This codes for CASRATVNTEAFF. The rearrangement links TRBV6-5 to TRBJ1-1; possibly TRBD1 for D (5 bases). V was clipped by 8 bases and J by 0 bases, with 10 bases between them. Germline V CDR1 and CDR2: MNHEY, SVGAGI. The CDR3 has 13 amino acids.

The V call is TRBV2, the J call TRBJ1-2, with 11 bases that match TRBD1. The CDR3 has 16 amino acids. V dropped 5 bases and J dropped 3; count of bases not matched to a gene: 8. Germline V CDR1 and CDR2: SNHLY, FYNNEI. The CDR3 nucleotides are TGTGCCAGCAGTTCGAAGGACAGGGGGCAGGACTATGGCTACACCTTC. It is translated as CASSSKDRGQDYGYTF.

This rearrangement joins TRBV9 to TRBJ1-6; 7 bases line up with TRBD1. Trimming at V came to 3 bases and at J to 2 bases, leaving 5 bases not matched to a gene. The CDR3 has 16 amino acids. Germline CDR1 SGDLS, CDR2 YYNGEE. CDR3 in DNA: TGTGCCAGCAGCGCCGATGGGACAGCCTATAATTCACCCCTCCACTTT. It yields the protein CASSADGTAYNSPLHF.

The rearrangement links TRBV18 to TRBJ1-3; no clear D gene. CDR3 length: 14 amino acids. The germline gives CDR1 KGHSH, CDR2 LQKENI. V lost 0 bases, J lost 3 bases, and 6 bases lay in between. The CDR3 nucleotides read TGTGCCAGCTCACCACCCGGGGTTGGAAACACCATATATTTT. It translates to CASSPPGVGNTIYF.

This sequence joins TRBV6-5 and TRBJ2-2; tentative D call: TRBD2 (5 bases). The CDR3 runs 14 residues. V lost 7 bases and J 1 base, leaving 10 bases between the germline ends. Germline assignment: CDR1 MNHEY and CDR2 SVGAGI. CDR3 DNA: TGTGCCAGCAACTTTCGGGAGAACACCGGGGAGCTGTTTTTT. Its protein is CASNFRENTGELFF.

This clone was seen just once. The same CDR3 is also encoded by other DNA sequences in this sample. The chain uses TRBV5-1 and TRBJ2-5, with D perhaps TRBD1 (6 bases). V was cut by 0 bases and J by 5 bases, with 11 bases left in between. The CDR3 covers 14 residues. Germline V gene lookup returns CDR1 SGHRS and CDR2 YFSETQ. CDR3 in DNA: TGCGCCAGCAGCTTGGGCACAGGGCGGGAGACCCAGTACTTC. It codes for CASSLGTGRETQYF.